The next 7 T cell receptor beta chains were all read from a single sample in a study of preoperative IRX-2 immunotherapy in early breast cancer (dated by TCRdb to the late 2010s). Preparation of the library involved the immunoSEQ multiplex PCR assay. TCRdb mirrors the immuneACCESS table, restricted to in-frame sequences. Some clones are absent from its copies; in checked studies, under half trace to an unresolved V gene, and the reason for the others is unknown. This sample holds 35,000 to 55,000 clones; roughly 94% were observed only once. 1.5% to 2% of the sample is taken by the ten largest. This specimen's treatment or condition label, per the study, means: preoperative locoregional IRX-2 cytokine immunotherapy. Sequences were derived from tumor tissue, sampled after IRX-2 immunotherapy. The source of these receptors is a human donor with breast cancer.

This rearrangement joins TRBV27 to TRBJ2-7, with D perhaps matching TRBD1 (7 bases). The CDR3 totals 14 residues. Germline values: CDR1 MNHEY, CDR2 SMNVEV (reference sequence). The ends were cut back, 4 bases at V and 4 bases at J, with 14 bases in the middle. The CDR3, as DNA: TGTGCCAGCAGTTCGGGCAGGGGGGCGTACGAGCAGTACTTC. It encodes CASSSGRGAYEQYF.

V gene TRBV5-4 combines with J gene TRBJ2-5; 7 bases are shared with TRBD1. This CDR3 is built from 16 residues. With V trimmed by 3 bases and J by 1 base, 9 bases remained unmatched. CDR1 is SGHNT, CDR2 YYREEE, per germline (reference sequence). This CDR3 is CASSSSLDRVQETQYF. The DNA of the CDR3 is TGTGCCAGCAGCTCATCCCTCGACAGGGTCCAAGAGACCCAGTACTTC.

The chain uses TRBV2 and TRBJ2-7; a weak D match, TRBD2 (6 bases). This CDR3 contains 13 residues. V lost 10 bases to trimming and J lost 6 bases, with 19 bases between them. Germline assignment: CDR1 SNHLY and CDR2 FYNNEI. The CDR3 spells CATGRQGAGEQYF. Here the CDR3 DNA reads TGTGCCACAGGACGGCAGGGAGCGGGCGAGCAGTACTTC.

This chain uses TRBV7-2 with TRBJ2-7; tentatively, D is TRBD2 (6 bases). The CDR3 loop spans 14 amino acids. Germline CDR1 reads SGHTA; CDR2 reads FQGNSA. Trimming cost V 5 bases and J 0 bases, with 11 bases left between them. This CDR3 is CASSIGLSSYEQYF. The CDR3 DNA follows: TGTGCCAGCAGCATCGGACTATCCTCCTACGAGCAGTACTTC.

With respect to this clone: The junction departs from germline at one end; a sequencing error may be responsible. This chain links TRBV20-1 with TRBJ2-1; D might be TRBD2 (5 bases). Germline CDR1 is DFQATT and CDR2 is SNEGSKA (reference sequence). The CDR3 extends over 10 amino acids. CDR3 nucleotides: TGCAGTGCTATGCGGGCTAGCCCTATCTTC. Protein sequence: CSAMRASPIF.

The chain links TRBV15 to TRBJ1-5; 10 bases fit TRBD1. V shed 5 bases, J shed 3 bases, and the junction held 4 bases outside the gene matches. CDR1 and CDR2 (germline): LNHNV, YYDKDF (reference sequence). This CDR3 is 15 amino acids long. In nucleotides, the CDR3 is TGTGCCACCAGCGAGGACAGGGGGGACAATCAGCCCCAGCATTTT. Translating it yields CATSEDRGDNQPQHF.

CDR3 DNA sequence: TGCGCCAGCAGCCGTACCGAACAGTCAGGCCCCCTCTATGGCTACACCTTC. Its protein product is CASSRTEQSGPLYGYTF. The V gene is TRBV4-3, the J gene TRBJ1-2, with unresolved D. CDR3 length equals 17 residues. Trimming removed 4 bases at V and 4 bases at J, with 22 bases between. Germline V gene data show CDR1 as LGHNA and CDR2 as YSLEER.